A selection of T cell receptor beta chains follows, all from one sample in a study of OX40 agonist ivuxolimab in advanced cancers. TCRdb's table, derived via immunoSEQ multiplex PCR, lists solely in-frame clones and lacks some. The table shows roughly 98,000 clones, with roughly 80% occurring only once. The specimen comprised CD4+ or CD8+ T cells sorted from blood, sampled in a trial of the OX40 agonist ivuxolimab. The receptors shown here come from an adult with an advanced solid tumor such as melanoma, head and neck, liver or kidney cancer. CDR3s leave out the opening cysteine and the closing phenylalanine or tryptophan. The D gene is left open where the match is weak.

14	TRBV27	TRBJ1-1	TRBD1	ASIFQWTGGNTEAF
12	TRBV27	TRBJ1-2	TRBD1	ASSSTRQGFGYT
11	TRBV29-1	TRBJ1-2	-	SVGTRANYGYT
11	TRBV5-1	TRBJ2-5	-	ASSLGGGETQY
14	TRBV10-3	TRBJ2-7	TRBD1	ATESPGQESSYEQY
14	TRBV11-1	TRBJ2-1	TRBD2	ASKTPGGSSYNEQF
11	TRBV11-3	TRBJ2-1	-	ASSPGQTIGQF
13	TRBV28	TRBJ2-1	-	ASSFIGMGNNEQF
12	TRBV5-4	TRBJ2-7	-	ASSLVGRSYEQY
15	TRBV5-8	TRBJ2-1	TRBD2	ASSFPVDSGGGNEQF
12	TRBV18	TRBJ2-7	-	ASSPPVGSYEQY
14	TRBV9	TRBJ1-2	-	ASSAGGVGANYGYT
12	TRBV5-1	TRBJ2-6	-	ASSLGSGANVLT
12	TRBV6-6	TRBJ2-1	-	ASSWGRTDNEQF
10	TRBV6-1	TRBJ1-5	-	ASSSPGRAQH
13	TRBV6-1	TRBJ2-3	TRBD2	ASRLLAGVTDTQY
11	TRBV2	TRBJ2-5	-	ASSEGLLETQY
13	TRBV10-2	TRBJ1-5	-	ASRDGTASNQPQH
12	TRBV27	TRBJ2-3	TRBD2	ATARGGGTDTQY
12	TRBV7-5	TRBJ1-2	-	ARSRHAGHYGYT
14	TRBV28	TRBJ2-1	TRBD1	ASSPDRGLPYNEQF
13	TRBV19	TRBJ2-3	-	ASSIFGGGGDTQY
10	TRBV28	TRBJ1-4	-	ASMGTNEKLF
13	TRBV5-1	TRBJ2-5	TRBD2	ASSIGLVSQETQY
11	TRBV5-1	TRBJ2-5	TRBD2	ASSWGGAETQY
13	TRBV4-3	TRBJ2-7	-	ASSQGQGGSYEQY
13	TRBV5-4	TRBJ1-1	-	ASSQAASRGPEAF
11	TRBV28	TRBJ1-2	TRBD1	ASTTGFNYGYT
12	TRBV19	TRBJ1-2	-	ASSIGQLNYGYT
14	TRBV19	TRBJ2-7	TRBD2	ASSIAASGSSYEQY
13	TRBV7-2	TRBJ1-5	-	ASSLEGAGLGPQH
12	TRBV6-6	TRBJ2-3	-	ASSSKRTTDTQY
11	TRBV9	TRBJ2-3	-	ASSLTFTDTQY
15	TRBV25-1	TRBJ1-4	-	ASSELSKTQLSEKLF
13	TRBV19	TRBJ2-1	TRBD1	ASTTGTGVGNEQF
11	TRBV4-2	TRBJ1-2	-	ASSQELRYGYT
16	TRBV15	TRBJ2-3	TRBD2	ATSRDLASGASTDTQY
13	TRBV11-1	TRBJ2-2	TRBD1	ASSPDRGRPGELF
13	TRBV10-3	TRBJ2-5	-	AISELRSPPETQY
11	TRBV19	TRBJ2-3	-	ASNSGSTDTQY
10	TRBV10-2	TRBJ2-3	-	ASRRRTDTQY
11	TRBV18	-	-	ASSPQAGYEQY
12	TRBV6-1	TRBJ1-5	-	ASSDNGGNQPQH
15	TRBV5-6	TRBJ2-3	TRBD1	ASSLAPFGTGVDTQY
12	TRBV9	TRBJ2-5	-	ASSASRVGETQY
14	TRBV5-4	TRBJ1-5	TRBD1	ASSITGGGSNQPQH
14	TRBV28	TRBJ2-5	TRBD2	ASSALGREIRETQY
13	TRBV28	TRBJ2-7	TRBD1	ASTRTGGEGLEQY
13	TRBV28	TRBJ2-6	-	ASRDTSSGANVLT
12	TRBV5-1	TRBJ1-1	TRBD1	ASSLEGETGAAF
15	TRBV2	TRBJ2-3	-	ASSRGARGSSTDTQY